This T cell receptor beta chain was profiled in a study of T cell repertoires in cytomegalovirus infection. Study overall: It was recently identified HLA-C-restricted and well-studied HLA-B-restricted CMV epitopes that the study used. Public TCR beta signature analysis indicated the presence of both CMV infection and matching HLA type. General study points: Clonotype analysis showed dominance of the ex vivo response by HLA-C-restricted CMV-specific TCR beta clonotypes. Public TCR beta family frequency separated CMV-and-HLA carriers, including in an independent cohort.

Each CDR3 protein gets one entry after TCRdb re-called the reads with MiXCR. Among fewer than 950,000 distinct CDR3 sequences listed, approximately 32% were seen once. V lost 0 bases and J 8 bases, leaving 8 bases between the germline ends. The CDR3 consists of 14 residues. In germline, CDR1 is LGHDT, CDR2 YNNKEL (reference sequence). This clonotype occurred a few times. Its antigen is still unknown. The specimen comprised cultured CD8+ T cells from PBMCs, sampled from culture after CMV antigen stimulation. The chain combines TRBV3-1 with TRBJ1-6; no clear D gene. This TCR was sampled from a human donor in good health (CMV status not recorded). Some clones in this sample may be carry-over from other donors' samples. In nucleotides, the CDR3 is TGTGCCAGCAGCCAAGATTCTTTATATTCACCCCTCCACTTT. It codes for CASSQDSLYSPLHF.